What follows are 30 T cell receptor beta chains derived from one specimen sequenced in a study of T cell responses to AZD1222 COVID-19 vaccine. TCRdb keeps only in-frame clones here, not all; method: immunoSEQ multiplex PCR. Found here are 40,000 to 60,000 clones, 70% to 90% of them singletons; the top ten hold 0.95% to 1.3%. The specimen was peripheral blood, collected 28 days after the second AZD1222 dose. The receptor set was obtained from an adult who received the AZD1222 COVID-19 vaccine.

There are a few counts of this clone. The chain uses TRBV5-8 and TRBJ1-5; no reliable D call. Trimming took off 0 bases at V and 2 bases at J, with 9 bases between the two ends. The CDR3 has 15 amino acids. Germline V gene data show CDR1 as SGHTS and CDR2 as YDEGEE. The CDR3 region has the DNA TGTGCCAGCAGCTTGGAAGGGTTAGGCAATCAGCCCCAGCATTTT. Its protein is CASSLEGLGNQPQHF.

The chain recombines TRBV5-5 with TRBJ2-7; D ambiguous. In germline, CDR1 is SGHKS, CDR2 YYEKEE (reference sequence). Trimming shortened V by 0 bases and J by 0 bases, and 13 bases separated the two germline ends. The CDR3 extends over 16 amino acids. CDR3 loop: CASSLGPGWDSYEQYF. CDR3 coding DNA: TGTGCCAGCAGCTTGGGCCCGGGTTGGGACTCCTACGAGCAGTACTTC.

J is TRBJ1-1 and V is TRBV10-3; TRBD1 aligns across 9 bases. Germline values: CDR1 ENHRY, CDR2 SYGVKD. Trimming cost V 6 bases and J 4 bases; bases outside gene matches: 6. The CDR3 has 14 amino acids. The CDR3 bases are TGTGCCATCAGGGAGGGACAGGGTGGCACTGAAGCTTTCTTT. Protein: CAIREGQGGTEAFF.

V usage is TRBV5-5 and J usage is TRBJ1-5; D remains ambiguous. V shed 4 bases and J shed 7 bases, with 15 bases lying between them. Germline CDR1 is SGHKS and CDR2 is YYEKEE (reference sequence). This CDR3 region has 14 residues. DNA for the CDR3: TGTGCCAGCAGCCCGACTCTATGGGGACAGCCCCAGCATTTT. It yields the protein CASSPTLWGQPQHF.

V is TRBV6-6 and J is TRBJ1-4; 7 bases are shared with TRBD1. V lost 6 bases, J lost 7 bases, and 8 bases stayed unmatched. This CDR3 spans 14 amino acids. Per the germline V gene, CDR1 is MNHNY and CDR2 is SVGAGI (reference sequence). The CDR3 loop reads CASSSTGVGEKLFF. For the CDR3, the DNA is TGTGCCAGCAGCTCCACAGGGGTGGGTGAAAAACTGTTTTTT.

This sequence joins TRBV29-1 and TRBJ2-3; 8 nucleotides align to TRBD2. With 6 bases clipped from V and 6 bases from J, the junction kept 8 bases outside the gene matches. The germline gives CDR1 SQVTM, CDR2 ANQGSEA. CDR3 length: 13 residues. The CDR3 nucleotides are TGCAGCGTGGACGCTAGCGGGTTTGATACGCAGTATTTT. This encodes CSVDASGFDTQYF.

The CDR3 nucleotides read TGTGCCAGCAGTTCGGGGACCTTCTATAGACCCACAGATACGCAGTATTTT. It yields the protein CASSSGTFYRPTDTQYF. The J gene is TRBJ2-3, the V gene TRBV27; D is perhaps TRBD1 or TRBD2 (5 bases each). Germline V gene lookup returns CDR1 MNHEY and CDR2 SMNVEV (reference sequence). CDR3 length equals 17 residues. The V gene lost 4 bases and the J gene lost 2 bases, with 19 bases spanning the gap.

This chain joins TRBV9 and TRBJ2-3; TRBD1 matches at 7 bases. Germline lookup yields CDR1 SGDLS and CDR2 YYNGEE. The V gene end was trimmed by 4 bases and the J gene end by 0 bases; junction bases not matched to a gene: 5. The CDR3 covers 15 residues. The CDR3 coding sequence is TGTGCCAGCAGCCACGGACAGGAGAGCACAGATACGCAGTATTTT. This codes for CASSHGQESTDTQYF.

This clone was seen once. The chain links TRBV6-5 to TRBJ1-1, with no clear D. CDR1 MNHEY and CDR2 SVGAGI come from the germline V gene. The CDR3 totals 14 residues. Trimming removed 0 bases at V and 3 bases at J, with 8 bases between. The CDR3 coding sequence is TGTGCCAGCAGTTACTCGGCCCGTGACACTGAAGCTTTCTTT. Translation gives CASSYSARDTEAFF.

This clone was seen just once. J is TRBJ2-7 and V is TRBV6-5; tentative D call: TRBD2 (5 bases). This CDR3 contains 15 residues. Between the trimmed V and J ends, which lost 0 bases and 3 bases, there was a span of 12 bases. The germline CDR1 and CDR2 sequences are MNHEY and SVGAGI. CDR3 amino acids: CASSYSFAGRYEQYF. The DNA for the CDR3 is TGTGCCAGCAGTTACTCGTTTGCGGGCCGCTACGAGCAGTACTTC.

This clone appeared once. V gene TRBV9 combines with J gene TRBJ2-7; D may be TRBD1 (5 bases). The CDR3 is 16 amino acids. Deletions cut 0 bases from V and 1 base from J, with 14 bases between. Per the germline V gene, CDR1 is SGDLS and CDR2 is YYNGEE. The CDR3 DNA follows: TGTGCCAGCAGCGTAGCCCCAGACAGCATATCCTACGAGCAGTACTTC. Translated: CASSVAPDSISYEQYF.

The CDR3 bases are TGTGCCAGCAGCGCGGACCACGGCACCGGGGAGCTGTTTTTT. It yields the protein CASSADHGTGELFF. The chain employs TRBV6-5 and TRBJ2-2; no clear D gene. The CDR3 runs 14 residues. Germline V CDR1 and CDR2: MNHEY, SVGAGI. With 6 bases removed from V and 4 bases from J, the gap between germline ends came to 12 bases.

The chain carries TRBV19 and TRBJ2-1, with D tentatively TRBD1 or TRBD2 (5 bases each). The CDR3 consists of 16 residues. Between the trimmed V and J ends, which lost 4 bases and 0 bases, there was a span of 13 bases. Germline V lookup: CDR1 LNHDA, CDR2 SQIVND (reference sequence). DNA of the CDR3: TGTGCCAGTAGTAGGTTTGGGACCAGCTCCTACAATGAGCAGTTCTTC. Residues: CASSRFGTSSYNEQFF. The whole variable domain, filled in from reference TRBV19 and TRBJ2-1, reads DGGITQSPKYLFRKEGQNVTLSCEQNLNHDAMYWYRQDPGQGLRLIYYSQIVNDFQKGDIAEGYSVSREKKESFPLTVTSAQKNPTAFYLCASSRFGTSSYNEQFFGPGTRLTVL.

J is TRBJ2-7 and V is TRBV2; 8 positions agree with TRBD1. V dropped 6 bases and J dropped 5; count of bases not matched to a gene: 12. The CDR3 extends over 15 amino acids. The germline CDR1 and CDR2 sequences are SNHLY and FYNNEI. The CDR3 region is CASSEPRDRPHEQYF. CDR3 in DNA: TGTGCCAGCAGCGAACCCCGGGACAGGCCCCACGAGCAGTACTTC.

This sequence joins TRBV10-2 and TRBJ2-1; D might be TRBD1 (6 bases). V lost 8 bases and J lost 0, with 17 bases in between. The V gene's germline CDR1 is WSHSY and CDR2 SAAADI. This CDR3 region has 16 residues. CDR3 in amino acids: CASSRHRDSSYNEQFF. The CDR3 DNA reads TGCGCCAGCTCCAGGCACAGGGATAGCTCCTACAATGAGCAGTTCTTC.

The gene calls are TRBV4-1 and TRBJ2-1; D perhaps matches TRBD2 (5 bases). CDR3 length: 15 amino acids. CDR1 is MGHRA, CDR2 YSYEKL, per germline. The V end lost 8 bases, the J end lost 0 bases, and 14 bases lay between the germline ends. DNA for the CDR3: TGCGCCAGCCGGCCGGAGCGGAGCTCCTACAATGAGCAGTTCTTC. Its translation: CASRPERSSYNEQFF.

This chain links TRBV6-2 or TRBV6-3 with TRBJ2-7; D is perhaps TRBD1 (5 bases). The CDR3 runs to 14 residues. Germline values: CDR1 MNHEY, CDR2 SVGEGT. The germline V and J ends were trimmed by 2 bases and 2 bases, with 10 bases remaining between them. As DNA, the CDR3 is TGTGCCAGCAGTTACAGTAGGGGAACCTACGAGCAGTACTTC. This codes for CASSYSRGTYEQYF.

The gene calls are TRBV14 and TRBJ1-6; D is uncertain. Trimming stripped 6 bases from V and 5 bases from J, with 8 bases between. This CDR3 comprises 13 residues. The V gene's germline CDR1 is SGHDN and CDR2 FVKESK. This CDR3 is CASRVVDNSPLHF. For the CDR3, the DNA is TGTGCCAGCAGGGTGGTCGATAATTCACCCCTCCACTTT. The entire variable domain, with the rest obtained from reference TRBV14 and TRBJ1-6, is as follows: EAGVTQFPSHSVIEKGQTVTLRCDPISGHDNLYWYRRVMGKEIKFLLHFVKESKQDESGMPNNRFLAERTGGTYSTLKVQPAELEDSGVYFCASRVVDNSPLHFGNGTRLTVT.

The CDR3 region is CASSSSPGTEAFF. In nucleotides, the CDR3 is TGTGCCAGCAGCTCGTCGCCTGGGACTGAAGCTTTCTTT. The chain joins TRBV7-6 to TRBJ1-1, with unresolved D. V was trimmed by 4 bases and J by 5 bases, leaving 11 bases between them. The CDR3 consists of 13 residues. The germline gives CDR1 SGHVS, CDR2 FNYEAQ.

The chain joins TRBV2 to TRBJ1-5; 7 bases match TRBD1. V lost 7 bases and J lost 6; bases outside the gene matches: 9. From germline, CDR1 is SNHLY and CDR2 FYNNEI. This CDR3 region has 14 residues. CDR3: CASTQGGGFQPQHF. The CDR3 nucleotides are TGTGCCAGCACCCAGGGGGGGGGCTTTCAGCCCCAGCATTTT.

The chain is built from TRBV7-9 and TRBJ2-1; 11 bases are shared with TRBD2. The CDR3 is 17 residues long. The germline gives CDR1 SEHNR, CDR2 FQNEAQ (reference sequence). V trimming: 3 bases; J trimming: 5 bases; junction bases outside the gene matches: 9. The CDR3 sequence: CASSLGALAGVDNEQFF. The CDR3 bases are TGTGCCAGCAGCTTGGGGGCACTAGCGGGAGTTGACAATGAGCAGTTCTTC.

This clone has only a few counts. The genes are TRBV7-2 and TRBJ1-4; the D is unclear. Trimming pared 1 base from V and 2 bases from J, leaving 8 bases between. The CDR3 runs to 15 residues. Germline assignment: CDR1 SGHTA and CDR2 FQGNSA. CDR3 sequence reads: CASSLGWRTNEKLFF. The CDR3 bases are TGTGCCAGCAGCTTAGGGTGGCGGACTAATGAAAAACTGTTTTTT.

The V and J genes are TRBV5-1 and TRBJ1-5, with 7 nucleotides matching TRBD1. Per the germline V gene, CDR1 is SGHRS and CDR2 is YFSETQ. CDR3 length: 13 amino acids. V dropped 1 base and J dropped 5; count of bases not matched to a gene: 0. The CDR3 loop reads CASSLTGDQPQHF. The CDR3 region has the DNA TGCGCCAGCAGCTTGACAGGGGATCAGCCCCAGCATTTT.

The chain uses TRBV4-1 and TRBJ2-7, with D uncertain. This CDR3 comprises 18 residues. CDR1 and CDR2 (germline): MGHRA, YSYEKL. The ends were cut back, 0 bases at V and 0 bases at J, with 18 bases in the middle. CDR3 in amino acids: CASSQDSTLGSPSYEQYF. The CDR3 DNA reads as TGCGCCAGCAGCCAAGATAGCACCCTAGGCTCCCCCTCCTACGAGCAGTACTTC.

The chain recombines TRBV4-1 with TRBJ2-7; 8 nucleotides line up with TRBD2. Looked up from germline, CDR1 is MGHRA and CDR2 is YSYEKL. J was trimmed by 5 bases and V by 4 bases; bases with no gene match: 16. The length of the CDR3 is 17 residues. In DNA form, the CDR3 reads TGCGCCAGCAGCCTAGGCCCCGGGGGCGGGAGGAGCCACGAGCAGTACTTC. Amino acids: CASSLGPGGGRSHEQYF.

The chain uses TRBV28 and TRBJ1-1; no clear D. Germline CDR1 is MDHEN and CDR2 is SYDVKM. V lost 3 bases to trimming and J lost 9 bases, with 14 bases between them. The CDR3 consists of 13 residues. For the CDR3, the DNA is TGTGCCAGCAGTTTTGGTCTGGGAACGAAAGCTTTCTTT. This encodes CASSFGLGTKAFF.

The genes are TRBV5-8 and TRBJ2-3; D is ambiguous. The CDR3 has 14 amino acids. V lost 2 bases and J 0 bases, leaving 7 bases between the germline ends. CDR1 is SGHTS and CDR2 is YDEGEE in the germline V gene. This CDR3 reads CASSFGISTDTQYF. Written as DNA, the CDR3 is TGTGCCAGCAGCTTTGGGATTAGCACAGATACGCAGTATTTT.

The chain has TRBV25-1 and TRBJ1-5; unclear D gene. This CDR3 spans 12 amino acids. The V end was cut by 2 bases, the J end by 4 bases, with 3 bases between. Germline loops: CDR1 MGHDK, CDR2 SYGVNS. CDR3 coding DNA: TGTGCCAGCAGTGAACTGAATCAGCCCCAGCATTTT. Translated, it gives CASSELNQPQHF.

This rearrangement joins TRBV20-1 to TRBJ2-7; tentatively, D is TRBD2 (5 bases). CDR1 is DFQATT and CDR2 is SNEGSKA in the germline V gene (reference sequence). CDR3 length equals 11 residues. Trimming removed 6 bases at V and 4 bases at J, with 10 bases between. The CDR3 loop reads CSAQTRYEQYF. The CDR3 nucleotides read TGCAGTGCCCAAACTAGATACGAGCAGTACTTC.

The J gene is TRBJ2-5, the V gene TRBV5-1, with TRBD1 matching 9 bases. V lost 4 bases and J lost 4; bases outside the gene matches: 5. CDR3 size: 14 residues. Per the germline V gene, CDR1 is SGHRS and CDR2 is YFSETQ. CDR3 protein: CASSASTGGETQYF. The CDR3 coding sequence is TGCGCCAGCAGCGCCTCGACAGGGGGAGAGACCCAGTACTTC.